This record covers a single T cell receptor beta chain. The data are from a study of blood T cell repertoires in COVID-19. Study-level background: Donors in the United States, Italy and Spain gave samples during acute or convalescent COVID-19.

TCRdb's table, derived via immunoSEQ multiplex PCR, lists solely in-frame clones and lacks some. This repertoire shows around 110,000 clones, more than 80% found once; its top ten account for 4.9%. Germline loops: CDR1 SEHNR, CDR2 FQNEAQ (reference sequence). The CDR3 consists of 17 residues. V lost 1 base to trimming and J lost 5 bases, with 20 bases between them. The chain has TRBV7-9 and TRBJ2-5, with a weak D call TRBD2 (6 bases). Sequencing was done on a sample of peripheral blood. This receptor was obtained from a man aged 40-49 years with active or convalescent COVID-19. The CDR3 region is CASSLGLTGASVETQYF. The CDR3 DNA sequence: TGTGCCAGCAGCTTAGGACTCACGGGAGCCAGTGTGGAGACCCAGTACTTC.